The present T cell receptor beta chain was sequenced within a study of CD8+ T cells in alopecia areata. Sequencing used cDNA as its template, made by extracting RNA and reverse transcribing it. TCRdb keeps only in-frame clones here, not all; method: immunoSEQ multiplex PCR. The repertoire holds 120,000 to 150,000 clones, around 82% seen once, with more than 20% in the top ten. This sample's treatment: oral pan-JAK inhibitor, 5-10 mg twice daily. As part of sample collection, lesional scalp punch biopsies and peripheral blood were taken from alopecia areata patients. V was clipped by 6 bases and J by 4 bases, with 19 bases between them. Germline CDR1 SQVTM, CDR2 ANQGSEA. The CDR3 extends over 15 amino acids.

The TCR was taken from a human donor with alopecia areata. This specimen was CD8+ T cells sorted from blood, taken at week 4, from a patient treated with tofacitinib. The chain is built from TRBV29-1 and TRBJ2-1; either TRBD1 or TRBD2 may supply D (5 bases each). CDR3 nucleotide sequence: TGCAGCGTGGCCGGATGGGACCTGCAGTACAATGAGCAGTTCTTC. Its protein is CSVAGWDLQYNEQFF.